The present entry profiles one T cell receptor beta chain with its context. Germline CDR1 reads GTSNPN; CDR2 reads SVGIG (reference sequence). The V segment lost 0 bases and the J segment 2 bases; nucleotides outside the gene matches: 9. This CDR3 has 16 residues. In the original workflow: Reference gene primers were amplified, and this amplification served to estimate nucleated cell counts. Assay used: immunoSEQ multiplex PCR; TCRdb lists only in-frame clones, some missing. D and trimming come from the DNA, and the V and J calls and clone size come from that table. Of approximately 500,000 clones in the sample, 80% to 90% were seen once. The sample is drawn from a study of blood T cell repertoires in COVID-19. Study background: Specimens from acute and convalescent COVID-19 originated in the United States, Italy and Spain. Sources were T cells, B-cell-depleted T cells, or PBMCs; the material itself was cDNA or gDNA.

The receptor's source is a human donor in a cohort sampled during active COVID-19. The chain joins TRBV30 to TRBJ2-7, with TRBD1 matching over 8 bases. Specimen: peripheral blood. This CDR3 is CAWSVRSWDRTYEQYF. CDR3 DNA: TGTGCCTGGAGTGTACGATCGTGGGACAGGACCTACGAGCAGTACTTC.